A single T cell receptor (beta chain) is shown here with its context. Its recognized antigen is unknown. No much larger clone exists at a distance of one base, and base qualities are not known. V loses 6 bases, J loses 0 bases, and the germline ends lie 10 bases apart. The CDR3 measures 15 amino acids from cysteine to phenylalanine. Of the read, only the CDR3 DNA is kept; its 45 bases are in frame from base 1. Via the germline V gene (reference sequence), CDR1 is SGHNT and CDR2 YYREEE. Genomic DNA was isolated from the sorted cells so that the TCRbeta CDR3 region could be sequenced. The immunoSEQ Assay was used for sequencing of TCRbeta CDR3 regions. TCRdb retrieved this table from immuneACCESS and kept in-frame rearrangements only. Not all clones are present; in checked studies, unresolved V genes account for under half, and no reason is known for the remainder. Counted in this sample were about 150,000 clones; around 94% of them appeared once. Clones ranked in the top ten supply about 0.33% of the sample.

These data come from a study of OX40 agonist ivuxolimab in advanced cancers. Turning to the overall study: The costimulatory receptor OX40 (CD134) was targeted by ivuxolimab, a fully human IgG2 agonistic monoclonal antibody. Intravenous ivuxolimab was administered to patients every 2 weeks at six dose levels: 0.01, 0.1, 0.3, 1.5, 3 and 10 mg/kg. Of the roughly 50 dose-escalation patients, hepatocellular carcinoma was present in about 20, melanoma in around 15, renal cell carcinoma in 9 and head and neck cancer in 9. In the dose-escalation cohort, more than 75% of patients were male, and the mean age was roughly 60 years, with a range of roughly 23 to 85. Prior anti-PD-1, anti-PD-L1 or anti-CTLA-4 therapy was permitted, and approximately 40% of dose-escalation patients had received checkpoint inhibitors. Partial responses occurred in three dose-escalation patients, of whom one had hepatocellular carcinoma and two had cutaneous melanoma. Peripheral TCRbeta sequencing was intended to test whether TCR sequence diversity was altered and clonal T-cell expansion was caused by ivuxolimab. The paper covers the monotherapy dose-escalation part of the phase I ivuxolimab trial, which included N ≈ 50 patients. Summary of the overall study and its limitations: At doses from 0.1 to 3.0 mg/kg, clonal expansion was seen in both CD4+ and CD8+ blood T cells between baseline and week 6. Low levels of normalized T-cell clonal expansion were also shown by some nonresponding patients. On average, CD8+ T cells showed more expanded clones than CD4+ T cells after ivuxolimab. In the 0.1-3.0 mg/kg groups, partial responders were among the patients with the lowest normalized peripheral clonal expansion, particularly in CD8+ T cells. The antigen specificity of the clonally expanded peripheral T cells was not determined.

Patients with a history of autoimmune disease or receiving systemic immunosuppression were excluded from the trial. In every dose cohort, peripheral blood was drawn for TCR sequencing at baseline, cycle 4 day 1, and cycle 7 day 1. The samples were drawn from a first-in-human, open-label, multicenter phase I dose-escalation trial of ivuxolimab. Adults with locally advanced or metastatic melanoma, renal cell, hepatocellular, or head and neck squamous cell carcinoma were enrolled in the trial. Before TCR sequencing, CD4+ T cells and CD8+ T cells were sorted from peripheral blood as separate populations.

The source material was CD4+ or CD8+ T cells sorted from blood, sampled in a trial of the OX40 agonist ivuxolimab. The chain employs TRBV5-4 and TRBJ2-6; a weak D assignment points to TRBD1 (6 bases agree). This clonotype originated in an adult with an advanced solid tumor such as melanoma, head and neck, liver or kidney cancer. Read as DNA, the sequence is TGTGCCAGCAACCCGACAGGCTCTGGGGCCAACGTCCTGACTTTC. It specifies CASNPTGSGANVLTF. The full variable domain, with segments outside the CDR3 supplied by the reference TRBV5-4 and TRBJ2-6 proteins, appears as ETGVTQSPTHLIKTRGQQVTLRCSSQSGHNTVSWYQQALGQGPQFIFQYYREEENGRGNFPPRFSGLQFPNYSSELNVNALELDDSALYLCASNPTGSGANVLTFGAGSRLTVL.